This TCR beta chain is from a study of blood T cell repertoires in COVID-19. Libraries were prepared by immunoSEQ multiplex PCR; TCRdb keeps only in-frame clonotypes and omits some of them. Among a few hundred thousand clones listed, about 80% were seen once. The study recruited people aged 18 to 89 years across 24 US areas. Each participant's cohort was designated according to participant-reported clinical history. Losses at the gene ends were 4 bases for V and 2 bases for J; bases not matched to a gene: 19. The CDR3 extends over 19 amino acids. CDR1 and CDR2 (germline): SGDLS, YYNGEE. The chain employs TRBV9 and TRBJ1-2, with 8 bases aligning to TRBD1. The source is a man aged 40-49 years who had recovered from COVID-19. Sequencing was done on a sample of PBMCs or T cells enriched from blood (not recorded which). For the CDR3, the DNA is TGTGCCAGCAGCTCCATCGGCGGGGACAGGCCTTTTCGGAACTATGGCTACACCTTC. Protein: CASSSIGGDRPFRNYGYTF. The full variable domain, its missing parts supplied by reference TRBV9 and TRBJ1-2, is DSGVTQTPKHLITATGQRVTLRCSPRSGDLSVYWYQQSLDQGLQFLIQYYNGEERAKGNILERFSAQQFPDLHSELNLSSLELGDSALYFCASSSIGGDRPFRNYGYTFGSGTRLTVV.